The T cell receptor (beta chain) under discussion was sequenced for a study of control samples from healthy donors and cancer patients. Sequencing used immunoSEQ multiplex PCR; TCRdb keeps in-frame clones, though not all of them. The data show about 190,000 clones, with over 80% seen just once and 1.5% to 2% held by the top ten. This CDR3 has 16 amino acids. V lost 8 bases and J 2 bases, leaving 19 bases between the germline ends. Germline assignment: CDR1 LGHDT and CDR2 YNNKEL (reference sequence). The chain employs TRBV3-1 (or the pseudogene TRBV3-2) and TRBJ2-1, with D maybe TRBD2 (6 bases). The TCR sequence derives from a man younger than 45 in good health. Sequenced input: blood. The CDR3 DNA reads as TGTGCCAGCGGAGGGCGGGCCCCCGGGACCTACAATGAGCAGTTCTTC. This codes for CASGGRAPGTYNEQFF.